This TCR beta chain was observed in a study of identical twins. TCRdb itself ran the 5' RACE reads through MiXCR, one entry per CDR3 protein. The sample contains 350,000 to 600,000 distinct CDR3 sequences, 13% to 15% of which appear only once. V lost 5 bases, J lost 2 bases, and 16 bases lay in between. There are 15 residues in the CDR3. CDR1 and CDR2 (germline): SEHNR, FQNEAQ (reference sequence). Another study also made use of these data, one on yellow fever vaccine responses in identical twins.

The sequence derives from a woman younger than 35 in good health. V usage is TRBV7-9 and J usage is TRBJ2-7; tentatively, D is TRBD2 (6 bases). The sample consisted of CD4+ T cells sorted from blood. In DNA form, the CDR3 reads TGTGCCAGCAGCCTCCTCGGGAGAACCACCTACGAGCAGTACTTC. Its protein product is CASSLLGRTTYEQYF.